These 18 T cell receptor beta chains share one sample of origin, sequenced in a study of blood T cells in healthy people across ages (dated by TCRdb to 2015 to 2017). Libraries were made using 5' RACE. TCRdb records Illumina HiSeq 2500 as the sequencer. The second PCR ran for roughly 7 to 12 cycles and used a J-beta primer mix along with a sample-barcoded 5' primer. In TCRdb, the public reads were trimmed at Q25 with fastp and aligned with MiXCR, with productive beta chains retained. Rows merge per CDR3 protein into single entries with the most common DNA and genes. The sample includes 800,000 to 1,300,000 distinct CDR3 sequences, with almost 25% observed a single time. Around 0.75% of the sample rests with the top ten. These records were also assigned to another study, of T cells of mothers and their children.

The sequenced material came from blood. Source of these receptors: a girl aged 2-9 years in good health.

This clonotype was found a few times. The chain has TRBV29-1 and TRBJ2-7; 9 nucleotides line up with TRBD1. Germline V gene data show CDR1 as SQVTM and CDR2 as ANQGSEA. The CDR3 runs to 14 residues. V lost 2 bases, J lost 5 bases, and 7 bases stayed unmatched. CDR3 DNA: TGCAGCGTTGAAAGTGGACAGGGGCTCCACGAGCAGTACTTC. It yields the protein CSVESGQGLHEQYF.

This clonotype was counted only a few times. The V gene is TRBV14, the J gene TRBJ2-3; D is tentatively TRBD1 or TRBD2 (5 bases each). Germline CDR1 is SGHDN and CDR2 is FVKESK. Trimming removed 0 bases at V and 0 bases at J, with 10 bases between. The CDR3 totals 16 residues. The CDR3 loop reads CASSQDSGTSTDTQYF. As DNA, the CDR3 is TGTGCCAGCAGCCAAGATTCTGGGACCAGCACAGATACGCAGTATTTT.

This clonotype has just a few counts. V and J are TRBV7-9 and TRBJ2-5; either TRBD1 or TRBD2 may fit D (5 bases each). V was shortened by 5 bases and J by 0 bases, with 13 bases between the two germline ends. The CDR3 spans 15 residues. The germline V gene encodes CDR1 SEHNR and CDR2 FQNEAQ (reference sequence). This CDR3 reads CASSLLEGNQETQYF. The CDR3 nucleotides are TGTGCCAGCAGCCTTCTAGAGGGGAACCAAGAGACCCAGTACTTC.

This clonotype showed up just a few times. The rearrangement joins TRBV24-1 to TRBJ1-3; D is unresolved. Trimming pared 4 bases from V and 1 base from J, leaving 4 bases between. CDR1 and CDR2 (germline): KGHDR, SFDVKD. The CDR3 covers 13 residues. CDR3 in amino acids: CATSDLSGNTIYF. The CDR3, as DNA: TGTGCCACCAGTGACCTTTCTGGAAACACCATATATTTT.

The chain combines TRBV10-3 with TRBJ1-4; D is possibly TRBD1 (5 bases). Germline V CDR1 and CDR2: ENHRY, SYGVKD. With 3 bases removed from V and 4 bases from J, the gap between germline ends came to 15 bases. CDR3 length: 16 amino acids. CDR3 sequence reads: CAISDPGGLSNEKLFF. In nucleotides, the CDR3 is TGTGCCATCAGTGACCCCGGGGGGTTGAGTAATGAAAAACTGTTTTTT.

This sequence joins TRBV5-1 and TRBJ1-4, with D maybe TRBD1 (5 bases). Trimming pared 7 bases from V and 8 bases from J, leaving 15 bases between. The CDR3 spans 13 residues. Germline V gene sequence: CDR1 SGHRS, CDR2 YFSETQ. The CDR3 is CASRGRESEKLFF. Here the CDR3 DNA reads TGCGCCAGCCGGGGCAGGGAGAGCGAAAAACTGTTTTTT.

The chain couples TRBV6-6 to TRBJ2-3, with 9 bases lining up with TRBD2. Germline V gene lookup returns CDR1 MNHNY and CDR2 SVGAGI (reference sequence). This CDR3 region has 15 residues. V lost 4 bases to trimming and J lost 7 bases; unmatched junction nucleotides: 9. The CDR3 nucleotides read TGTGCCAGCAGTTCTTTTAGCGGGAGTTTAAATACGCAGTATTTT. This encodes CASSSFSGSLNTQYF.

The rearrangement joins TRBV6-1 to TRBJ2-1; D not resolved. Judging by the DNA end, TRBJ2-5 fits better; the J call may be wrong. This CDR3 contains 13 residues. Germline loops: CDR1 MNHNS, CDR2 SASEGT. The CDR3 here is CASNPGSQETQYF. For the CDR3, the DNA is TGTGCCAGCAATCCGGGCAGCCAAGAGACCCAGTACTTC.

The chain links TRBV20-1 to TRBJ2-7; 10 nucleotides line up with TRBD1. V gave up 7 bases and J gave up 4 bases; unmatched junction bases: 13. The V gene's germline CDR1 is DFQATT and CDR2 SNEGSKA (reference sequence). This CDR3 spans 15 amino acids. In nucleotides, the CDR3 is TGCAGTGTTCCCTCGGGACAGGGGTATGGTTACGAGCAGTACTTC. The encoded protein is CSVPSGQGYGYEQYF.

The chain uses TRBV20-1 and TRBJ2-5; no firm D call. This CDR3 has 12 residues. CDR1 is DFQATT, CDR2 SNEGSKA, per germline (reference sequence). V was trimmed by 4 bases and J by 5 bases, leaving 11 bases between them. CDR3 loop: CSATSRAETQYF. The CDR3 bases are TGCAGTGCTACCTCCCGTGCGGAGACCCAGTACTTC.

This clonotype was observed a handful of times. The CDR3 region has the DNA TGTGCCAGCAGTCCCAACCCGTTCTACGAGCAGTACTTC. This sequence encodes CASSPNPFYEQYF. The chain carries TRBV12-3 or TRBV12-4 and TRBJ2-7; D remains unclear. CDR3 length: 13 residues. V was clipped by 5 bases and J by 3 bases, with 11 bases between them.

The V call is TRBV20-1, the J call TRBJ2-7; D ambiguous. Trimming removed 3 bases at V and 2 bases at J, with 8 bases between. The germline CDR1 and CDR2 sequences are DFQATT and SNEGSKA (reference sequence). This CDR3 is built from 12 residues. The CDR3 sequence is CSASPGAYEQYF. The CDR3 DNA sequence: TGCAGTGCTAGTCCCGGTGCCTACGAGCAGTACTTC.

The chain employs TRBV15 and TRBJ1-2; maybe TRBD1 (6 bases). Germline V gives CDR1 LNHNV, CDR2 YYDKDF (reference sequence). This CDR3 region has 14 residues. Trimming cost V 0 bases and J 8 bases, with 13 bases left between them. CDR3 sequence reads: CATSRDAGVGGYTF. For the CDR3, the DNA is TGTGCCACCAGCAGAGACGCAGGGGTTGGCGGCTACACCTTC.

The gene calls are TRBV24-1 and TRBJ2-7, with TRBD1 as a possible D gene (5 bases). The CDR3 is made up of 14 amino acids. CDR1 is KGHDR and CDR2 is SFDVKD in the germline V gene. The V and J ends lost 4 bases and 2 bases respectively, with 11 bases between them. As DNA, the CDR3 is TGTGCCACCAGTGAGGGCGACAGCACCTACGAGCAGTACTTC. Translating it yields CATSEGDSTYEQYF.

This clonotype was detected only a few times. CDR3 region: CSCPTGEDNEQFF. The DNA for the CDR3 is TGCAGCTGCCCGACAGGGGAGGACAATGAGCAGTTCTTC. The chain has TRBV29-1 and TRBJ2-5; 8 bases match TRBD1. The DNA end favors TRBJ2-1, so the J call may be wrong. The CDR3 is 13 residues long. CDR1 SQVTM and CDR2 ANQGSEA come from the germline V gene.

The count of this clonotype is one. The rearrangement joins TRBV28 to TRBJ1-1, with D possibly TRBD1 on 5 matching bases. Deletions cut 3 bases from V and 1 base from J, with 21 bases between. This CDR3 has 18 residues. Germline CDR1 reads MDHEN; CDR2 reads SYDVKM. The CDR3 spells CASSFWRVTDPRNTEAFF. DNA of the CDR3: TGTGCCAGCAGTTTTTGGAGGGTGACAGATCCTAGGAACACTGAAGCTTTCTTT.

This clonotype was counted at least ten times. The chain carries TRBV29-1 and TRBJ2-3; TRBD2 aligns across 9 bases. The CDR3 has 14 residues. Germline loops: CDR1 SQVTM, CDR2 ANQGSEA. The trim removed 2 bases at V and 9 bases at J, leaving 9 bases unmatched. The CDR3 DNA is TGCAGCGTTGAAATTAGCGGGAGAGAGGGAACGCAGTATTTT. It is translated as CSVEISGREGTQYF.

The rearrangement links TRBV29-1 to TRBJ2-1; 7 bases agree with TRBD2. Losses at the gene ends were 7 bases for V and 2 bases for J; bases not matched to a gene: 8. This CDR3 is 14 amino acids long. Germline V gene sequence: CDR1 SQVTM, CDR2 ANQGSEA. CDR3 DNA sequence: TGCAGCGGGGGGGGGATAGCCACCTACAATGAGCAGTTCTTC. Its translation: CSGGGIATYNEQFF.